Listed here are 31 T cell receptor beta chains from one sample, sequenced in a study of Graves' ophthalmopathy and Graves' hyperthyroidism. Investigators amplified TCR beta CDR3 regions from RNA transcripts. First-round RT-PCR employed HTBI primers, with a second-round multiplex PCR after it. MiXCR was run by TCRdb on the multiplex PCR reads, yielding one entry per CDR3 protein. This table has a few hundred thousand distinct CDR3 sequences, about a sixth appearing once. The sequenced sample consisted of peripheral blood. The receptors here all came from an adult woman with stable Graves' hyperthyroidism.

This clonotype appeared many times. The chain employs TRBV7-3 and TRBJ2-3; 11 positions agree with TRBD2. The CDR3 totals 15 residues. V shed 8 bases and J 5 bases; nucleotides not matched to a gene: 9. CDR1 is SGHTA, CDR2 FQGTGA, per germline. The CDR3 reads CASAAASGRLDTQYF. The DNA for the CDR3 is TGTGCCAGCGCGGCGGCTAGCGGGAGGTTAGATACGCAGTATTTT.

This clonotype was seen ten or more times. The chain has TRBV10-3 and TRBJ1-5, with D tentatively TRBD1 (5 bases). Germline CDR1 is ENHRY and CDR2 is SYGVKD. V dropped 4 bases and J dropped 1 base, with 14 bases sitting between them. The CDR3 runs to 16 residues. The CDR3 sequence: CAISAGGGPSNQPQHF. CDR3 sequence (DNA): TGTGCCATCAGTGCCGGGGGAGGGCCGAGCAATCAGCCCCAGCATTTT.

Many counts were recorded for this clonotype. CDR3 sequence reads: CASKRTADTEAFF. The CDR3, as DNA: TGTGCCAGCAAAAGGACAGCGGACACTGAAGCTTTCTTT. V is TRBV12-3 or TRBV12-4 and J is TRBJ1-1; maybe TRBD1 (6 bases). V lost 7 bases and J lost 3, with 12 bases in between. This CDR3 region has 13 residues.

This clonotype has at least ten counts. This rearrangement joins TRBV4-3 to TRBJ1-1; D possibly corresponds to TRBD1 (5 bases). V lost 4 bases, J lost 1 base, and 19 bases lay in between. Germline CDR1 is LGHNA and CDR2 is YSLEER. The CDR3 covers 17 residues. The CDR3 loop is CASSLRGSARENTEAFF. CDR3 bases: TGCGCCAGCAGCCTGAGAGGGTCGGCCAGGGAGAACACTGAAGCTTTCTTT.

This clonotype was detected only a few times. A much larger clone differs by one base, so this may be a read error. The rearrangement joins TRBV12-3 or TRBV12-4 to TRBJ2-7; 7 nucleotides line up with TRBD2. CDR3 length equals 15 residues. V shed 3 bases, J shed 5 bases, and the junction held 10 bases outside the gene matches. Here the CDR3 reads CASSFPGGRNHEQYF. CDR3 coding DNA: TGTGCCAGCAGTTTTCCTGGCGGGAGAAACCACGAGCAGTACTTC.

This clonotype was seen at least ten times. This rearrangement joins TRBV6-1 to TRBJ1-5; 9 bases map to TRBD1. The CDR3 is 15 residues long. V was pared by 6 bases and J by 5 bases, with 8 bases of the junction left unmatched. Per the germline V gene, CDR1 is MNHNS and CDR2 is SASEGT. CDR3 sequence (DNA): TGTGCCAGCAGCAGGACAGGGGCCAGGGATCAGCCCCAGCATTTT. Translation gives CASSRTGARDQPQHF.

The CDR3 nucleotides are TGTGCCAGTAGTACCCCCCTGGGTAGCGGGAGGGCCAGCGGGGAGCTGTTTTTT. Encoded protein: CASSTPLGSGRASGELFF. The chain links TRBV19 to TRBJ2-2; the match to TRBD2 covers 11 bases. Per the germline V gene, CDR1 is LNHDA and CDR2 is SQIVND (reference sequence). This CDR3 comprises 18 residues. Trimming took 4 bases from V and 7 from J; bases not matched to a gene: 14. Full variable domain (outside the CDR3, taken from reference TRBV19 and TRBJ2-2): DGGITQSPKYLFRKEGQNVTLSCEQNLNHDAMYWYRQDPGQGLRLIYYSQIVNDFQKGDIAEGYSVSREKKESFPLTVTSAQKNPTAFYLCASSTPLGSGRASGELFFGEGSRLTVL.

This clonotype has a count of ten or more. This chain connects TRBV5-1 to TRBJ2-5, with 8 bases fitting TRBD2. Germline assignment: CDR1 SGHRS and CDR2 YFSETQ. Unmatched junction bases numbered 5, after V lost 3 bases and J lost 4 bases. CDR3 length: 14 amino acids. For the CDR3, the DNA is TGCGCCAGCAGCTCTGCGAGCGGGGGAGAGACCCAGTACTTC. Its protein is CASSSASGGETQYF. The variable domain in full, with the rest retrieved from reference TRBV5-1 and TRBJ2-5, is KAGVTQTPRYLIKTRGQQVTLSCSPISGHRSVSWYQQTPGQGLQFLFEYFSETQRNKGNFPGRFSGRQFSNSRSEMNVSTLELGDSALYLCASSSASGGETQYFGPGTRLLVL.

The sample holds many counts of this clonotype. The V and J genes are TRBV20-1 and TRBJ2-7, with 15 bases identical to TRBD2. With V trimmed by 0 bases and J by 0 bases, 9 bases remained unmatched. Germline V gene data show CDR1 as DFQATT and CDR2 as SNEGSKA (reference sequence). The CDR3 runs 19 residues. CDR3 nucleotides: TGCAGTGCTAGAGACCGGACTAGCGGGAGGGCCGGGAGCTCCTACGAGCAGTACTTC. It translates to CSARDRTSGRAGSSYEQYF.

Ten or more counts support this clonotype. The CDR3 DNA sequence: TGTGCCAGCAGTGGTAGCCTTCACCACCGGGAATCGGGTGGCTACACCTTC. Translation gives CASSGSLHHRESGGYTF. The chain employs TRBV2 and TRBJ1-2; D gene uncertain. V was pared by 4 bases and J by 7 bases, with 25 bases between. The CDR3 length is 17 residues. CDR1 and CDR2 (germline): SNHLY, FYNNEI.

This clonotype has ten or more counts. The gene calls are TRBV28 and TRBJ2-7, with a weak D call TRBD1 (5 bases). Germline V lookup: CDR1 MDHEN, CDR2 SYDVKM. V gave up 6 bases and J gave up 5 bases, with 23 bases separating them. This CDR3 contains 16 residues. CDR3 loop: CASSPRPTQTDHEQYF. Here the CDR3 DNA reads TGTGCCAGCAGCCCCCGACCTACCCAGACAGACCACGAGCAGTACTTC.

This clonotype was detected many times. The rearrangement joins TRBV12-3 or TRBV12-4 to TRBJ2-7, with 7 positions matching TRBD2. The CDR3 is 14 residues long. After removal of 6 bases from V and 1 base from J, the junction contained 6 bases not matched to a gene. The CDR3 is CASSLGLYSYEQYF. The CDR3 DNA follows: TGTGCCAGCAGCCTGGGACTATATTCCTACGAGCAGTACTTC.

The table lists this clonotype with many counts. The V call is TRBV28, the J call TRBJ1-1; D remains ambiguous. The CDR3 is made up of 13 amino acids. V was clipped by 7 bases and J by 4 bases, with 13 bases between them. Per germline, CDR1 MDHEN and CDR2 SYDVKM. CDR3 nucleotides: TGTGCCAGCACCGCCCCAGGATCCACTGAAGCTTTCTTT. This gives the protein CASTAPGSTEAFF. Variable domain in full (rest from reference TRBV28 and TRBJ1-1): DVKVTQSSRYLVKRTGEKVFLECVQDMDHENMFWYRQDPGLGLRLIYFSYDVKMKEKGDIPEGYSVSREKKERFSLILESASTNQTSMYLCASTAPGSTEAFFGQGTRLTVV.

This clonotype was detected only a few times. The DNA for the CDR3 is TGTGCCAGCAGTTTACCCTATATCTTAGGCAATCAGCCCCAGCATTTT. This encodes CASSLPYILGNQPQHF. This rearrangement joins TRBV28 to TRBJ1-5; D is unresolved. Germline V gene lookup returns CDR1 MDHEN and CDR2 SYDVKM. The CDR3 has 16 residues. With 2 bases removed from V and 2 bases from J, the gap between germline ends came to 13 bases.

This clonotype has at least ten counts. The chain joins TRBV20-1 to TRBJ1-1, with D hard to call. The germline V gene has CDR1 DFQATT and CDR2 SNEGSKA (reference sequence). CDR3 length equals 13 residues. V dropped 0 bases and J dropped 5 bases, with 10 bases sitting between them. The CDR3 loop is CSARDGRGTEAFF. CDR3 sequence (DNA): TGCAGTGCTAGAGACGGTCGTGGAACTGAAGCTTTCTTT.

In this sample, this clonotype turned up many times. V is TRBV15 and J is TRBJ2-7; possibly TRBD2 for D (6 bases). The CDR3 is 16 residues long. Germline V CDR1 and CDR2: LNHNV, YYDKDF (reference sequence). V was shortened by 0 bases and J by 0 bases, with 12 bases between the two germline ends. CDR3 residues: CATSRDQLAASYEQYF. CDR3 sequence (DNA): TGTGCCACCAGCAGAGATCAACTAGCTGCCTCCTACGAGCAGTACTTC. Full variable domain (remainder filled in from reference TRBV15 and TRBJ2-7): DAMVIQNPRYQVTQFGKPVTLSCSQTLNHNVMYWYQQKSSQAPKLLFHYYDKDFNNEADTPDNFQSRRPNTSFCFLDIRSPGLGDTAMYLCATSRDQLAASYEQYFGPGTRLTVT.

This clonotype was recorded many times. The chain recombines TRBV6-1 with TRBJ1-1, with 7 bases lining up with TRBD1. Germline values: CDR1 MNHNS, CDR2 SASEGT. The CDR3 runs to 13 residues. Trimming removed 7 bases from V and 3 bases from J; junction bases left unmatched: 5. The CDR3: CASTTGAHTEAFF. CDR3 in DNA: TGTGCCAGCACCACAGGGGCGCACACTGAAGCTTTCTTT.

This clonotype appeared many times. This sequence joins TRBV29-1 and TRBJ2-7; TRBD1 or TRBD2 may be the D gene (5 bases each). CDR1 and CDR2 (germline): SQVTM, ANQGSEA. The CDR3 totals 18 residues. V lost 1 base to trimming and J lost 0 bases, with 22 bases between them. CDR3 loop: CSVEVLDGYSGGSYEQYF. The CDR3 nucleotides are TGCAGCGTTGAAGTATTAGACGGTTATAGTGGGGGCTCCTACGAGCAGTACTTC.

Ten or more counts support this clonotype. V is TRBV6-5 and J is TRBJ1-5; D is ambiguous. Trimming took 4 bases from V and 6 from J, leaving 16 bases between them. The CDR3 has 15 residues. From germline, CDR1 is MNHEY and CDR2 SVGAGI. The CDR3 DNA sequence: TGTGCCAGCAGTTCCGGGCCTCTCCTCGGTCAGCCCCAGCATTTT. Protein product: CASSSGPLLGQPQHF.

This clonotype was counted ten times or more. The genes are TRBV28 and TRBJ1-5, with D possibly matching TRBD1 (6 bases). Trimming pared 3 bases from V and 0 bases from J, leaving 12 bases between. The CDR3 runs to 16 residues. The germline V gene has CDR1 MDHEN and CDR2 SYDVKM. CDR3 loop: CASSLTGVNSNQPQHF. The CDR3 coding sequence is TGTGCCAGCAGTTTGACAGGTGTTAATAGCAATCAGCCCCAGCATTTT.

The CDR3 sequence is CATSWTAGRQGGRGELFF. In nucleotides, the CDR3 is TGTGCCACCTCGTGGACGGCGGGGAGACAGGGGGGGCGCGGGGAGCTGTTTTTT. The chain has TRBV6-2 or TRBV6-3 and TRBJ2-2; TRBD1 aligns across 9 bases. This CDR3 contains 18 residues. Germline CDR1 reads MNHEY; CDR2 reads SVGEGT. Trimming took 10 bases from V and 7 from J; bases not matched to a gene: 22.

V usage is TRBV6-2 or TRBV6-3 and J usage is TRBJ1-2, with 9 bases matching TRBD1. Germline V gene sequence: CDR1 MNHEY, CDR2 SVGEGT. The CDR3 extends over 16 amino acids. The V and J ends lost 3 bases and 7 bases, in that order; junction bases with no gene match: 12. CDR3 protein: CASSYDRDRERGGYTF. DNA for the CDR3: TGTGCCAGCAGTTATGACCGGGACAGGGAAAGGGGTGGCTACACCTTC.

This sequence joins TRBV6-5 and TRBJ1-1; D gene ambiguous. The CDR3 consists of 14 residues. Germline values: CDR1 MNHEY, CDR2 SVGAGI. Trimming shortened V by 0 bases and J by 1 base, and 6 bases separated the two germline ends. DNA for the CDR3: TGTGCCAGCAGTTACTCGGAGCCGAACACTGAAGCTTTCTTT. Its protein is CASSYSEPNTEAFF.

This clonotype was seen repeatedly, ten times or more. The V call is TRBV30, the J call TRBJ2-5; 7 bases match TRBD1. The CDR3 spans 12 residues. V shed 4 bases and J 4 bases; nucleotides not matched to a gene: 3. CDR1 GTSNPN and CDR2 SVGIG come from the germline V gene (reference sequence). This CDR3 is CAWNPGGETQYF. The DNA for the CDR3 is TGTGCCTGGAACCCAGGGGGAGAGACCCAGTACTTC.

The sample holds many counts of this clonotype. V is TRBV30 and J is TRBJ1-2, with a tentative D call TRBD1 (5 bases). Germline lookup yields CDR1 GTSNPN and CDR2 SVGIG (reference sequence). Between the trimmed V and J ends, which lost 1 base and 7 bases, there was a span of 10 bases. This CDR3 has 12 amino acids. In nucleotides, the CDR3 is TGTGCCTGGAGTGCGCAGGGTATTGGCTACACCTTC. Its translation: CAWSAQGIGYTF.

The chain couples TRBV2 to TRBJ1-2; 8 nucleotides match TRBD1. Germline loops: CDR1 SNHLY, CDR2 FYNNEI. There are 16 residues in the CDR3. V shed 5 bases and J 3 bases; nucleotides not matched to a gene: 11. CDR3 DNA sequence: TGTGCCAGCAGTAGACAGGGGCGAGGGAATCACTATGGCTACACCTTC. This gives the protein CASSRQGRGNHYGYTF.

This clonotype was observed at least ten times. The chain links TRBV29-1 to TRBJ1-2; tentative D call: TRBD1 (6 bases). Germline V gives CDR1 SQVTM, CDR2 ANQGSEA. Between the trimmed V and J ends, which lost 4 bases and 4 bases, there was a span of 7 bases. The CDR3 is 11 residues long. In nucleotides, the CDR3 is TGCAGCGTTGCGACAGGCTATGGCTACACCTTC. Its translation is CSVATGYGYTF. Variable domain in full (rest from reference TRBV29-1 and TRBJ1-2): SAVISQKPSRDICQRGTSLTIQCQVDSQVTMMFWYRQQPGQSLTLIATANQGSEATYESGFVIDKFPISRPNLTFSTLTVSNMSPEDSSIYLCSVATGYGYTFGSGTRLTVV.

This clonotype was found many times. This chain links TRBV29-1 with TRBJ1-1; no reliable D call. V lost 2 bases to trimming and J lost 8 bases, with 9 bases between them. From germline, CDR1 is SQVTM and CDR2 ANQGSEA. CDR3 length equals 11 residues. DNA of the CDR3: TGCAGCGTTGAATGGGTCAGGGAAGCTTTCTTT. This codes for CSVEWVREAFF.

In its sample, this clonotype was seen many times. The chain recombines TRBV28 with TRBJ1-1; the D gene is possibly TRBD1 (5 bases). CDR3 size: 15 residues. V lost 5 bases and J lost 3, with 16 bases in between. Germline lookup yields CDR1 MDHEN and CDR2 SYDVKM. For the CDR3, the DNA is TGTGCCAGCAGTAAGGGAGTCGAGGGACACACTGAAGCTTTCTTT. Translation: CASSKGVEGHTEAFF.

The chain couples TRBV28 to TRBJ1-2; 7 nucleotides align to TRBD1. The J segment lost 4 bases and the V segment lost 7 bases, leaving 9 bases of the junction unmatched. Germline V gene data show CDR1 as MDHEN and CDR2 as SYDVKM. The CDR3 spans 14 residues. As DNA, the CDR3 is TGTGCCAGCACCACCAGACAGGGTATCTATGGCTACACCTTC. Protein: CASTTRQGIYGYTF.

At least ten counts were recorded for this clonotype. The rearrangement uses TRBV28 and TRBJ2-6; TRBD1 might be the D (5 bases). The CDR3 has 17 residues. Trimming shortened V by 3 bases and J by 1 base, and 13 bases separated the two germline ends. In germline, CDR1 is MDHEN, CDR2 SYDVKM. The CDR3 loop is CASSLQGGSSGANVLTF. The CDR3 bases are TGTGCCAGCAGTTTGCAGGGTGGTAGTTCTGGGGCCAACGTCCTGACTTTC.